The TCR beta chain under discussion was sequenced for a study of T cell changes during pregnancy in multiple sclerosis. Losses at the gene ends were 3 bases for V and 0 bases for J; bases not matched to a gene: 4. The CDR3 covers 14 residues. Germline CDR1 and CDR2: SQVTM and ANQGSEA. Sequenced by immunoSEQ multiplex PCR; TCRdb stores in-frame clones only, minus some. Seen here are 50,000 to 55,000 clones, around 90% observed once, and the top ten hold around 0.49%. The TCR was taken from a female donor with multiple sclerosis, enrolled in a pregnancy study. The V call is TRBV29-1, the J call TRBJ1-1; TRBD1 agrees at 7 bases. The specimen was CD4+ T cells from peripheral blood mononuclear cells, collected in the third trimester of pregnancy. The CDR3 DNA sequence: TGCAGCGTTGACCAGGGGGGAATGAACACTGAAGCTTTCTTT. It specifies CSVDQGGMNTEAFF. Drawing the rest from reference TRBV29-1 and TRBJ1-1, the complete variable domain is SAVISQKPSRDICQRGTSLTIQCQVDSQVTMMFWYRQQPGQSLTLIATANQGSEATYESGFVIDKFPISRPNLTFSTLTVSNMSPEDSSIYLCSVDQGGMNTEAFFGQGTRLTVV.